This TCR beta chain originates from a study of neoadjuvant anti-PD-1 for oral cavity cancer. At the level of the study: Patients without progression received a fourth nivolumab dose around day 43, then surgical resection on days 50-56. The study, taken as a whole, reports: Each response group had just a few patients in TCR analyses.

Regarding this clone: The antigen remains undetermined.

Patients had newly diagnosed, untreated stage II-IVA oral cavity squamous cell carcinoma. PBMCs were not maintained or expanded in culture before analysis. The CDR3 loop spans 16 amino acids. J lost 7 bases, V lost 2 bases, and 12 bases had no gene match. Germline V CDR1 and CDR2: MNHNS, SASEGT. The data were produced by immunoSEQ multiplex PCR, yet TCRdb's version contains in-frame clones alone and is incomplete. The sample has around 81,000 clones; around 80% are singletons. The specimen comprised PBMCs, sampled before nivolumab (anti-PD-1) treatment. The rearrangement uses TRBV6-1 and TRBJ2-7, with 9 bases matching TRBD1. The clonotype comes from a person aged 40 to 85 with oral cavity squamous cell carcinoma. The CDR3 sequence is CASSEWRGTGSEEQYF. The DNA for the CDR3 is TGTGCCAGCAGTGAATGGAGGGGGACAGGGAGTGAAGAGCAGTACTTC.